These T cell receptor beta chains were read from a single sample in a study of T-cell reconstitution after alpha-beta-depleted transplantation in children. Using its own MiXCR run on the PCR reads, TCRdb lists one record per CDR3 protein. Altogether about 240,000 distinct CDR3 sequences are present, over 20% being singletons, with the ten largest covering about 2.6%. The starting material was PBMCs, obtained before TCRalphabeta/CD19-depleted stem cell transplant. Source of these receptors: a girl aged 2-10 years with Fanconi anemia, due to receive a stem cell transplant. The CDR3 runs from the conserved cysteine through the conserved F or W. D genes are given only for firm matches. Some rows have no size entry. The others give once, few or many, or a class for an expanded clone.

CDR3aa,CDR3nt,j_gene,d_gene,abundance,len,v_gene
CSARPLGQIPYEQYF,TGCAGTGCTAGACCCCTTGGCCAAATACCTTACGAGCAGTACTTC,TRBJ2-7,NA,many,15,TRBV20-1
CSVVPSANTYEQYF,TGCAGCGTTGTTCCCAGCGCCAATACCTACGAGCAGTACTTC,TRBJ2-7,NA,many,14,TRBV29-1
CSVETPTGTDTQYF,TGCAGCGTTGAAACCCCAACTGGCACAGATACGCAGTATTTT,TRBJ2-3,NA,NA,14,TRBV29-1
CSVDESGNTEAFF,TGCAGCGTTGACGAGTCAGGGAACACTGAAGCTTTCTTT,TRBJ1-1,NA,NA,13,TRBV29-1
CSVTSQGAYEQYF,TGCAGCGTTACGTCCCAGGGGGCCTACGAGCAGTACTTC,TRBJ2-7,TRBD1,NA,13,TRBV29-1
CATSERDSFYEQYF,TGTGCCACCAGTGAGAGGGACAGCTTCTACGAGCAGTACTTC,TRBJ2-7,TRBD1,few,14,TRBV24-1
CSADSVNQPQHF,TGCAGTGCGGACAGCGTAAATCAGCCCCAGCATTTT,TRBJ1-5,NA,NA,12,TRBV20-1
CASSFWSINSNQPQHF,TGTGCCAGCAGTTTTTGGTCTATAAATAGCAATCAGCCCCAGCATTTT,TRBJ1-5,NA,many,16,TRBV12-3/TRBV12-4
CARGSILGQGWSTNTGELFF,TGCGCCAGGGGCTCCATTTTGGGACAGGGGTGGTCGACGAACACCGGGGAGCTGTTTTTT,TRBJ2-2,TRBD1,NA,20,TRBV28
CASSVPGARYNEQFF,TGTGCCAGCTCGGTTCCAGGGGCCCGCTACAATGAGCAGTTCTTC,TRBJ2-1,NA,many,15,TRBV7-7
CASSAGTSGSSQYF,TGTGCCAGCAGTGCAGGGACTAGCGGGAGTTCGCAGTATTTT,TRBJ2-3,TRBD2,many,14,TRBV27
CASSQGVLAETQYF,TGCGCCAGCAGCCAAGGAGTTCTAGCGGAGACCCAGTACTTC,TRBJ2-5,NA,many,14,TRBV4-1
CASSIQDSSYEQYF,TGCGCCAGCAGCATCCAGGACAGCTCCTACGAGCAGTACTTC,TRBJ2-7,NA,NA,14,TRBV5-1
CSVIVPGQGYNEQFF,TGCAGTGTTATCGTCCCAGGACAGGGCTACAATGAGCAGTTCTTC,TRBJ2-1,TRBD1,NA,15,TRBV20-1
CASSRNDYQPQHF,TGCGCCAGCAGTCGGAACGATTATCAGCCCCAGCATTTT,TRBJ1-5,NA,NA,13,TRBV23-1
CASSQEGGNTEAFF,TGCGCCAGCAGCCAAGAGGGCGGGAACACTGAAGCTTTCTTT,TRBJ1-1,NA,few,14,TRBV4-1
CSVDLAGGGDTQYF,TGCAGCGTTGATTTAGCGGGAGGGGGCGATACGCAGTATTTT,TRBJ2-3,TRBD2,NA,14,TRBV29-1
CSASAGASNQPQHF,TGCAGTGCTAGTGCGGGGGCTAGCAATCAGCCCCAGCATTTT,TRBJ1-5,NA,NA,14,TRBV20-1
CASSRLAGGHSYEQYF,TGTGCCAGCTCTAGACTAGCGGGGGGCCACTCCTACGAGCAGTACTTC,TRBJ2-7,TRBD2,NA,16,TRBV18
CASSLSEDNEQFF,TGTGCCAGCAGTTTGTCTGAGGACAATGAGCAGTTCTTC,TRBJ2-1,NA,many,13,TRBV12-3/TRBV12-4
CASSLGLGISTDTQYF,TGTGCCAGCAGCTTAGGTCTGGGTATTAGCACAGATACGCAGTATTTT,TRBJ2-3,NA,many,16,TRBV7-6
CSAQGRVYEQYF,TGCAGCGCACAGGGCAGGGTCTACGAGCAGTACTTC,TRBJ2-7,NA,few,12,TRBV29-1
CASSIEVRGGPSTDTQYF,TGTGCCAGTAGTATAGAGGTTCGCGGGGGCCCCAGCACAGATACGCAGTATTTT,TRBJ2-3,NA,few,18,TRBV19
CASSESHAGTYEQYF,TGTGCCAGCAGTGAATCGCACGCGGGAACCTACGAGCAGTACTTC,TRBJ2-7,NA,NA,15,TRBV2
CSVETVGGFNEQFF,TGCAGCGTTGAAACGGTTGGGGGATTCAATGAGCAGTTCTTC,TRBJ2-1,NA,many,14,TRBV29-1
CAYQRLSVENEQFF,TGTGCTTACCAACGCCTCTCCGTAGAGAATGAGCAGTTCTTC,TRBJ2-1,NA,NA,14,TRBV30
CSARDWGANTEAFF,TGCAGTGCTAGAGATTGGGGGGCGAACACTGAAGCTTTCTTT,TRBJ1-1,NA,NA,14,TRBV20-1
CSARNRIASYEQYF,TGCAGTGCTAGGAACCGGATCGCCTCCTACGAGCAGTACTTC,TRBJ2-7,NA,NA,14,TRBV20-1
CSARASGRLRNGGEQFF,TGCAGTGCTAGAGCTAGCGGGAGATTGAGGAATGGTGGTGAGCAGTTCTTC,TRBJ2-1,TRBD2,NA,17,TRBV20-1
CASSLVRAGVGTGELFF,TGTGCCAGCAGCTTAGTTCGAGCGGGAGTTGGAACCGGGGAGCTGTTTTTT,TRBJ2-2,TRBD2,NA,17,TRBV7-2